This entry features one T cell receptor (beta chain) sequence. No cognate antigen has been identified for it. Base qualities are missing; no much larger clone stands one base away. The immunoSEQ Assay, a bias-controlled multiplex PCR, was used to amplify TCRbeta CDR3 regions from genomic DNA. The study's processing was this. The number of nucleated cells in each sample was estimated from the amplification of reference gene primers within the assay. Sequence reads were collapsed and filtered to measure the absolute abundance of every unique TCRbeta CDR3 rearrangement. For each sample, productive Simpson clonality was calculated as the square root of Simpson's diversity index over productive rearrangements. TCRdb mirrors the immuneACCESS table, restricted to in-frame sequences. Some clones are absent from its copies; in checked studies, under half trace to an unresolved V gene, and the reason for the others is unknown. V, J and clone size are taken as reported in that table, and D and trimming were inferred from the DNA itself. The sample table shows some 250,000 clones, and about nine tenths are seen once. Around 6.5% of the sample lies in the top ten.

The entry originates in a study of blood T cell repertoires in COVID-19 (dated by TCRdb to the early 2020s). In the study overall: Collaborator samples came from the United States, Italy and Spain and covered acute and convalescent phases of COVID-19. The material from the prospective study consisted of cDNA or gDNA derived from T cells, B-cell-depleted T cells, or PBMCs. Samples came from the ongoing ImmuneRACE study (first 160 participants) plus 1,254 subjects from 6 global collaborators. A freely available public database, intended as a resource for researchers studying the immune response to SARS-CoV-2, is where the repertoires were released. Nearly every sample came with metadata listing a de-identified subject ID, COVID-19 status, age in years and sex. Subjects who had been exposed to COVID-19, were actively infected with it, or had recovered from it provided the deeply sampled blood TCRbeta repertoires that made up the dataset. HLA class I and class II types, where available, came from metadata supplied by the sample provider rather than from assay-based typing. What the work shows at the level of the full study, not this receptor alone: The quantity of clinical and demographic metadata differed by source and by participant and was supplied without curation.

Whole blood was collected in K2EDTA tubes by collaborating institutions according to the institutions' own protocols. For TCRbeta analysis, collaborator samples were shipped as frozen whole blood, as isolated PBMCs, or as DNA extracted from either sample type. The junction shows trimming of 3 bases on V and 1 base on J, plus 9 bases between the germline ends. Spanning cysteine to phenylalanine, the CDR3 consists of 14 amino acids. CDR3 DNA is the only sequence kept; it has 42 bases, read in frame from the first base. The CDR1 and CDR2 encoded by the germline V gene are SGHTA and FQGNSA. Sequencing was carried out using peripheral blood. The TCR comes from a man in his fifties or sixties with acute or convalescent COVID-19. This chain is built from TRBV7-2 and TRBJ1-1; tentative D gene TRBD1, with 5 bases matching. The sequenced DNA: TGTGCCAGCAGCTTGGCCCAGGGGAACACTGAAGCTTTCTTT. Its translation is CASSLAQGNTEAFF.